This T cell receptor beta chain was recorded in a study of cytomegalovirus exposure and HLA in healthy donors. Study-wide context: Of all 360 or so donors who were genotyped, roughly 81% belonged to the Caucasian-associated ancestry cluster.

60 Vbeta and 13 Jbeta primers were used in PCR. Profiling relied on immunoSEQ multiplex PCR, and the TCRdb table lists in-frame clones only, not all of them. This table holds under 150,000 clones, about 83% found once. The length of the CDR3 is 13 residues. Germline loops: CDR1 WNHNN, CDR2 SYGVQD (reference sequence). V was trimmed by 6 bases and J by 1 base, leaving 9 bases between them. The sample holds a few counts of this clone. The sequenced sample consisted of PBMCs. The sequence came from a man younger than 40 in good health and CMV-seronegative. The chain links TRBV10-1 to TRBJ2-5, with D hard to call. For the CDR3, the DNA is TGCGCCAGCAGCGCAGAATTCCAAGAGACCCAGTACTTC. This gives the protein CASSAEFQETQYF.